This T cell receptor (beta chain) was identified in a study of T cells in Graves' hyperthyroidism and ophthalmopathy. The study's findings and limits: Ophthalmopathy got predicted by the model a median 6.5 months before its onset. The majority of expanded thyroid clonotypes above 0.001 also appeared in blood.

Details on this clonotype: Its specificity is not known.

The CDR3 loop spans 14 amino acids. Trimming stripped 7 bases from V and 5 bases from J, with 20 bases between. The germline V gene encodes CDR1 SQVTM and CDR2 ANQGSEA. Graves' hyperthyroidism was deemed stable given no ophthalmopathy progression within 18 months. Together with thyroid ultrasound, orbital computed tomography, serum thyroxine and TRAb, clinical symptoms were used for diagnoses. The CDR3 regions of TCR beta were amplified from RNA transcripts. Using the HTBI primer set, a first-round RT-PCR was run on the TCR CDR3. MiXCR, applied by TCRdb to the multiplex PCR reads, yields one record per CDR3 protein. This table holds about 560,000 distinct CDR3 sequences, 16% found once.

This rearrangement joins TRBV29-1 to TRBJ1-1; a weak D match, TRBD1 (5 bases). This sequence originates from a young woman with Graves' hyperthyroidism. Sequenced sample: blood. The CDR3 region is CSGSPGPQGTEAFF. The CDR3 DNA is TGCAGCGGGAGCCCGGGACCGCAAGGGACTGAAGCTTTCTTT.